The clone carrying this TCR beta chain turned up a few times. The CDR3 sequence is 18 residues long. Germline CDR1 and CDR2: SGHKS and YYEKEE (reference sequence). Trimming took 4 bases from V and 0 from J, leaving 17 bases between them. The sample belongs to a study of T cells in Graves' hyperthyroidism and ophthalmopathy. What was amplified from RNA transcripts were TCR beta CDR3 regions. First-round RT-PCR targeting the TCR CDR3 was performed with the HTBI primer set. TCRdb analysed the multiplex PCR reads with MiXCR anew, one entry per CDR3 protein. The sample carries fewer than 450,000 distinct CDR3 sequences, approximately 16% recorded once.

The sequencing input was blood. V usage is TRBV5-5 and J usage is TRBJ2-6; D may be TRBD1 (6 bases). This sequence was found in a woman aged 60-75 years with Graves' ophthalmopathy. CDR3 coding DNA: TGTGCCAGCAGCCAAAGCGGACAGCCATCCTCTGGGGCCAACGTCCTGACTTTC. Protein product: CASSQSGQPSSGANVLTF.